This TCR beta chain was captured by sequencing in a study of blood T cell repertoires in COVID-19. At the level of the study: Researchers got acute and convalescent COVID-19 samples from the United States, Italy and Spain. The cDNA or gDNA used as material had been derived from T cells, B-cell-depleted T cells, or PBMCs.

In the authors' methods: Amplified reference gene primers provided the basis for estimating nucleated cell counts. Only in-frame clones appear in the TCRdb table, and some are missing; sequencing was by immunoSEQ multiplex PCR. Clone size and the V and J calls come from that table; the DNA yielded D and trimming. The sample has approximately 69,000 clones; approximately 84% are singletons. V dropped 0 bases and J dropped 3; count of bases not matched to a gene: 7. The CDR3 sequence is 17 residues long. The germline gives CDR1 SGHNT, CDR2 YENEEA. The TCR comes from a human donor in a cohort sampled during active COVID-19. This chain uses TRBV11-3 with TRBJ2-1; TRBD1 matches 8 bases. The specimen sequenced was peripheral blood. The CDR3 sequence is CASSLDPPTGDYNEQFF. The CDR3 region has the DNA TGTGCCAGCAGCTTAGATCCCCCGACAGGGGACTACAATGAGCAGTTCTTC.